The 12 T cell receptor beta chains presented below share a single source sample, sequenced in a study of response to subunit inactivated influenza vaccine. A single record per CDR3 protein comes from TCRdb applying MiXCR to the RT-PCR reads. The sample yields approximately 680,000 distinct CDR3 sequences, approximately 14% seen once. Specimen: PBMCs from blood, collected roughly 12 days after vaccination. Source of these receptors: a man aged 50-60 years who received an inactivated influenza vaccine.

This clonotype has a handful of counts. This chain uses TRBV12-3 or TRBV12-4 with TRBJ2-1; D is ambiguous. The CDR3 loop spans 12 amino acids. V was pared by 5 bases and J by 8 bases, with 10 bases between. CDR3 protein: CASSPIAYEQFF. Written as DNA, the CDR3 is TGTGCCAGCAGTCCGATAGCATATGAGCAGTTCTTC.

The rearrangement links TRBV12-3 or TRBV12-4 to TRBJ1-6; D gene ambiguous. V shed 6 bases and J shed 9 bases, with 18 bases lying between them. The CDR3 has 15 residues. The CDR3: CASRPSGPLSSPLHF. The CDR3 nucleotides are TGTGCCAGCAGGCCATCGGGCCCCTTGAGTTCACCCCTCCACTTT.

The genes are TRBV6-2 or TRBV6-3 and TRBJ2-2; D not resolved. This CDR3 is built from 13 residues. The V end lost 8 bases, the J end lost 1 base, and 8 bases lay between the germline ends. The germline gives CDR1 MNHEY, CDR2 SVGEGT. The CDR3 sequence is CASGRKNTGELFF. CDR3 coding DNA: TGTGCCAGCGGGCGGAAGAACACCGGGGAGCTGTTTTTT.

In this sample, this clonotype turned up many times. The J gene is TRBJ2-7, the V gene TRBV5-1, with TRBD2 identical over 7 bases. V trimming: 0 bases; J trimming: 0 bases; junction bases outside the gene matches: 6. This CDR3 is built from 16 residues. Germline CDR1 is SGHRS and CDR2 is YFSETQ. CDR3 DNA sequence: TGCGCCAGCAGCTTGGGAGCTAGCGGAAGCTCCTACGAGCAGTACTTC. It translates to CASSLGASGSSYEQYF. The variable domain in full, with the rest retrieved from reference TRBV5-1 and TRBJ2-7, is KAGVTQTPRYLIKTRGQQVTLSCSPISGHRSVSWYQQTPGQGLQFLFEYFSETQRNKGNFPGRFSGRQFSNSRSEMNVSTLELGDSALYLCASSLGASGSSYEQYFGPGTRLTVT.

This clonotype was seen only a few times. This chain uses TRBV3-1 with TRBJ1-6, with 11 positions matching TRBD1. Germline CDR1 reads LGHDT; CDR2 reads YNNKEL (reference sequence). This CDR3 spans 15 amino acids. V was clipped by 5 bases and J by 7 bases; unmatched bases: 4. In nucleotides, the CDR3 is TGTGCCAGCAGCTTCCGGGACAGGGGGAATTCACCCCTCCACTTT. This gives the protein CASSFRDRGNSPLHF.

This clonotype occurred once. The gene calls are TRBV20-1 and TRBJ2-7; no definite D call. Trimming took off 4 bases at V and 0 bases at J, with 10 bases between the two ends. Per the germline V gene, CDR1 is DFQATT and CDR2 is SNEGSKA (reference sequence). There are 13 residues in the CDR3. The CDR3 protein is CSATRLSSYEQYF. The CDR3 DNA follows: TGCAGTGCTACAAGACTGAGCTCCTACGAGCAGTACTTC.

Only a few counts were recorded for this clonotype. This chain joins TRBV14 and TRBJ2-7; D is possibly TRBD2 (7 bases). The germline CDR1 and CDR2 sequences are SGHDN and FVKESK. The germline V and J ends were trimmed by 0 bases and 2 bases, with 14 bases remaining between them. This CDR3 contains 16 residues. The CDR3 nucleotides read TGTGCCAGCAGCCAAGACGCGGGGGCTTCGGCCTACGAGCAGTACTTC. Amino acid sequence: CASSQDAGASAYEQYF.

This clonotype was found a few times. CDR3 in DNA: TGCGCCAGCAGCCTAGCGGGAGAAACCTACAATGAGCAGTTCTTC. Its translation is CASSLAGETYNEQFF. The chain employs TRBV5-1 and TRBJ2-1, with 10 nucleotides matching TRBD2. The CDR3 is made up of 15 amino acids. The germline CDR1 and CDR2 sequences are SGHRS and YFSETQ. Losses at the gene ends were 4 bases for V and 2 bases for J; bases not matched to a gene: 3.

This CDR3 reads CASSDSSGQGVYEQYF. Written as DNA, the CDR3 is TGTGCCAGCAGTGATTCCTCGGGACAGGGGGTATACGAGCAGTACTTC. The V gene is TRBV25-1, the J gene TRBJ2-7, with TRBD1 identical over 11 bases. Losses at the gene ends were 3 bases for V and 4 bases for J; bases not matched to a gene: 8. CDR1 and CDR2 (germline): MGHDK, SYGVNS. There are 16 residues in the CDR3.

The table lists this clonotype with a few counts. The chain employs TRBV12-3 or TRBV12-4 and TRBJ1-1, with D possibly TRBD1 on 6 matching bases. V was shortened by 0 bases and J by 11 bases, with 22 bases between the two germline ends. CDR3 length equals 16 residues. CDR3 region: CASSLALASGDRGAFF. CDR3 DNA: TGTGCCAGCAGTTTAGCGCTAGCCTCAGGGGACCGCGGGGCTTTCTTT.

The table lists this clonotype with a few counts. This chain uses TRBV6-1 with TRBJ2-3; 8 bases map to TRBD1. V lost 8 bases and J lost 2; bases outside the gene matches: 15. Germline lookup yields CDR1 MNHNS and CDR2 SASEGT. This CDR3 spans 17 amino acids. The CDR3, as DNA: TGTGCCAGCCAGCGTTATTATTTGACAGGGGACACAGATACGCAGTATTTT. This sequence encodes CASQRYYLTGDTDTQYF.

This clonotype was detected a few times. J is TRBJ1-1 and V is TRBV18; possible D gene TRBD1, 5 bases. CDR3 length: 13 amino acids. Trimming removed 7 bases from V and 2 bases from J, with 11 bases in between. Germline V gene sequence: CDR1 KGHSH, CDR2 LQKENI. CDR3 bases: TGTGCCAGCTTGATTGACAGAAACACTGAAGCTTTCTTT. It encodes CASLIDRNTEAFF. Full variable domain (missing parts from reference TRBV18 and TRBJ1-1): NAGVMQNPRHLVRRRGQEARLRCSPMKGHSHVYWYRQLPEEGLKFMVYLQKENIIDESGMPKERFSAEFPKEGPSILRIQQVVRGDSAAYFCASLIDRNTEAFFGQGTRLTVV.